The clone carrying this TCR beta chain was counted between two and nine times. The antigen is unknown. The CDR3 has 12 amino acids. V dropped 3 bases and J dropped 6 bases, with 6 bases sitting between them. The germline V gene encodes CDR1 LNHDA and CDR2 SQIVND (reference sequence). Both 60 Vbeta primers and 13 Jbeta primers went into the PCR. Per the study methods: Roughly 80 million unique TCR beta chains, roughly 10 million shared, were counted in a later analysis. Assay used: immunoSEQ multiplex PCR; TCRdb lists only in-frame clones, some missing. That table is the source of V, J and clone size, and D and trimming were worked out from the DNA. The data contain around 120,000 clones, 80% of them singletons. The data were obtained in a study of cytomegalovirus exposure and HLA in healthy donors. Study results and limitations: Reportedly, fewer N-insertions than the approximately 700-donor mean appeared in an Asian-associated ancestry cluster in a later analysis. A missense DCLRE1C variant was associated with V- and J-gene trimming of TCR beta chains in a later analysis, and an independent cohort replicated the association.

Sequenced sample: PBMCs. The chain recombines TRBV19 with TRBJ1-5; D is possibly TRBD1 (5 bases). The origin of this receptor is a female donor in good health and CMV-seropositive. CDR3 amino acids: CASSIGAQPQHF. For the CDR3, the DNA is TGTGCCAGTAGTATTGGGGCTCAGCCCCAGCATTTT.